The present entry profiles one T cell receptor beta chain with its context. The target antigen is unknown. The sample comes from a study of T-cell memory formation after mild COVID-19. The CDR3 runs to 14 residues. The V end was cut by 6 bases, the J end by 0 bases, with 11 bases between. Germline V gene data show CDR1 as MNHNY and CDR2 as SVGAGI (reference sequence). Study results and caveats: Memory sampled before infection contained some responding clones, suggesting cross-reactive memory joined.

One entry per CDR3 protein, called by TCRdb with MiXCR from the 5' RACE reads. The sample yields 450,000 to 700,000 distinct CDR3 sequences, around 17% seen once. This chain links TRBV6-6 with TRBJ1-2, with D uncertain. This clonotype originated in an adult woman who had mild COVID-19 (a few samples of this study predate the infection). Cell type and time point are not known. The sample taken for sequencing was PBMCs or a T cell subset sorted from them (not recorded which). The CDR3 here is CASRSSGTNYGYTF. In DNA form, the CDR3 reads TGTGCCAGCAGGTCCAGCGGAACTAACTATGGCTACACCTTC.